One sample yielded the 7 T cell receptor beta chains listed below, sequenced in a study of T cell responses to AZD1222 COVID-19 vaccine. Libraries were prepared by immunoSEQ multiplex PCR; TCRdb keeps only in-frame clonotypes and omits some of them. This table holds about 140,000 clones, 89% found once. The source was peripheral blood, collected on day 0 of AZD1222 vaccination. These TCRs come from an adult in good health.

This chain joins TRBV4-1 and TRBJ2-2; D may be TRBD1 or TRBD2 (5 bases each). V was trimmed by 6 bases and J by 5 bases, leaving 19 bases between them. Per germline, CDR1 MGHRA and CDR2 YSYEKL. This CDR3 is 16 amino acids long. The CDR3 loop is CASSRDPWGETGELFF. As DNA, the CDR3 is TGCGCCAGCAGTCGGGACCCCTGGGGAGAAACCGGGGAGCTGTTTTTT.

The V gene is TRBV12-3 or TRBV12-4, the J gene TRBJ2-7; 9 bases fit TRBD1. There are 13 residues in the CDR3. Trimming cost V 6 bases and J 6 bases; bases outside gene matches: 6. The CDR3 coding sequence is TGTGCCAGCAGCCTGGACAGGGGTAGCGAGCAGTACTTC. Protein sequence: CASSLDRGSEQYF.

The chain has TRBV6-5 and TRBJ1-1; D possibly corresponds to TRBD1 (5 bases). Looked up from germline, CDR1 is MNHEY and CDR2 is SVGAGI. CDR3 size: 14 residues. V lost 7 bases to trimming and J lost 0 bases, with 12 bases between them. CDR3 region: CASTWGSMNTEAFF. CDR3 bases: TGTGCCAGCACGTGGGGCAGCATGAACACTGAAGCTTTCTTT.

V is TRBV4-3 and J is TRBJ1-4; 7 nucleotides align to TRBD1. The CDR3 totals 16 residues. CDR1 and CDR2 from the germline V gene are LGHNA and YSLEER. The V and J ends lost 0 bases and 8 bases, in that order; junction bases with no gene match: 9. CDR3 sequence: CASSQDGRTGIEKLFF. The CDR3 bases are TGCGCCAGCAGCCAAGATGGCCGGACAGGAATCGAAAAACTGTTTTTT.

The chain employs TRBV15 and TRBJ1-5, with TRBD1 as a possible D gene (5 bases). The CDR3 extends over 18 amino acids. The V gene's germline CDR1 is LNHNV and CDR2 YYDKDF (reference sequence). The V gene lost 0 bases and the J gene lost 2 bases, with 17 bases spanning the gap. CDR3 residues: CATSRDSVLEQGNQPQHF. The CDR3 nucleotides read TGTGCCACCAGCAGAGATTCTGTGTTGGAACAGGGCAATCAGCCCCAGCATTTT.

Comments on this clone: Within the sample, other DNA sequences also encode this same CDR3. This chain joins TRBV12-3 or TRBV12-4 and TRBJ2-3; D perhaps matches TRBD1 (5 bases). The V end lost 0 bases, the J end lost 7 bases, and 8 bases lay between the germline ends. This CDR3 has 13 residues. The CDR3: CASSLARGHTQYF. CDR3 nucleotide sequence: TGTGCCAGCAGTTTAGCTAGGGGCCATACGCAGTATTTT.

Only one count was recorded for this clone. The V call is TRBV6-5, the J call TRBJ1-6; D remains ambiguous. Germline loops: CDR1 MNHEY, CDR2 SVGAGI. This CDR3 has 16 residues. V dropped 1 base and J dropped 5 bases, with 12 bases sitting between them. CDR3 bases: TGTGCCAGCAGTTACTGGGGAGGGCTTGATAATTCACCCCTCCACTTT. It translates to CASSYWGGLDNSPLHF.